This T cell receptor (beta chain) was captured by sequencing in a study of T-cell memory formation after mild COVID-19. 5'RACE, which relied on constant-segment primers, yielded TCR alpha and TCR beta cDNA libraries carrying sample barcodes and UMIs. Each CDR3 protein is one row after TCRdb ran MiXCR on the 5' RACE reads. The data contain roughly 350,000 distinct CDR3 sequences, roughly 21% of them singletons. The ends were cut back, 6 bases at V and 6 bases at J, with 18 bases in the middle. The germline CDR1 and CDR2 sequences are MNHEY and SVGEGT. The CDR3 has 15 residues. This TCR was recovered from an adult woman who had mild COVID-19 (a few samples of this study predate the infection). Cell type and time point are not known. The sample taken for sequencing was PBMCs or a T cell subset sorted from them (not recorded which). This chain uses TRBV6-2 or TRBV6-3 with TRBJ2-1; a possible D gene is TRBD2 (6 bases). The CDR3 nucleotides read TGTGCCAGCAGCCCACGGGACTTCCGGCCCAATGAGCAGTTCTTC. The encoded protein is CASSPRDFRPNEQFF.